The 21 T cell receptor beta chains listed next were all sequenced from one sample in a study of blood T cell repertoires in COVID-19. Produced via immunoSEQ multiplex PCR; TCRdb's table is partial and in-frame only. The sample holds over 200,000 clones, around four fifths seen once. Material: peripheral blood. The receptor set was obtained from a woman aged 50 to 60 with acute or convalescent COVID-19.

The V gene is TRBV30, the J gene TRBJ2-5; 7 positions agree with TRBD1. The V gene's germline CDR1 is GTSNPN and CDR2 SVGIG (reference sequence). The CDR3 is made up of 12 amino acids. V was clipped by 3 bases and J by 3 bases; unmatched bases: 1. The CDR3 here is CAWSDREETQYF. The CDR3, as DNA: TGTGCCTGGAGCGACAGGGAAGAGACCCAGTACTTC.

The chain links TRBV29-1 to TRBJ2-5; D is perhaps TRBD1 (6 bases). The germline CDR1 and CDR2 sequences are SQVTM and ANQGSEA. The CDR3 has 15 amino acids. Deletions cut 6 bases from V and 3 bases from J, with 20 bases between. The CDR3 sequence is CSVLQGRGTKETQYF. DNA for the CDR3: TGCAGCGTACTCCAGGGAAGGGGGACAAAAGAGACCCAGTACTTC.

The chain carries TRBV11-2 and TRBJ1-3; D is uncertain. With 6 bases removed from V and 0 bases from J, the gap between germline ends came to 9 bases. The CDR3 is 14 residues long. Germline CDR1 reads SGHAT; CDR2 reads FQNNGV. DNA for the CDR3: TGTGCCAGCAGAACAGTGCTCTCTGGAAACACCATATATTTT. Translated: CASRTVLSGNTIYF.

The V gene is TRBV2, the J gene TRBJ1-2; D gene unclear. The CDR3 consists of 12 residues. V dropped 5 bases and J dropped 5 bases, with 9 bases sitting between them. CDR1 and CDR2 (germline): SNHLY, FYNNEI. The CDR3 region has the DNA TGTGCCAGCAGTCGGGAGAAGTATGGCTACACCTTC. Its protein is CASSREKYGYTF.

This chain links TRBV7-2 with TRBJ2-2; 7 positions match TRBD2. CDR1 is SGHTA and CDR2 is FQGNSA in the germline V gene. J lost 1 base, V lost 5 bases, and 7 bases had no gene match. This CDR3 is 16 amino acids long. The CDR3 DNA sequence: TGTGCCAGCAGCCCGTGGGGCGGGAGGAACACCGGGGAGCTGTTTTTT. This gives the protein CASSPWGGRNTGELFF.

A note on this clone: Other DNA sequences in the same sample also yield this CDR3. This chain uses TRBV5-1 with TRBJ2-7; 7 bases map to TRBD1. The trim removed 4 bases at V and 4 bases at J, leaving 2 bases unmatched. The CDR3 is 12 residues long. From germline, CDR1 is SGHRS and CDR2 YFSETQ. DNA for the CDR3: TGCGCCAGCAGCCTGGACAGGTACGAGCAGTACTTC. It encodes CASSLDRYEQYF.

V is TRBV7-2 and J is TRBJ2-3; tentative D call: TRBD2 (7 bases). There are 15 residues in the CDR3. Germline V gene lookup returns CDR1 SGHTA and CDR2 FQGNSA. With 6 bases removed from V and 5 bases from J, the gap between germline ends came to 18 bases. The CDR3 region has the DNA TGTGCCAGCAGAAACGTCCGGGGGGCTGGAGATACGCAGTATTTT. Translated: CASRNVRGAGDTQYF.

The chain couples TRBV30 to TRBJ1-1, with 8 nucleotides matching TRBD1. This CDR3 is built from 17 residues. V lost 4 bases and J lost 3; bases outside the gene matches: 16. Germline CDR1 reads GTSNPN; CDR2 reads SVGIG (reference sequence). CDR3 nucleotide sequence: TGTGCCTGGATTCTACAGGGGGGCGTATCCCCACACACTGAAGCTTTCTTT. It yields the protein CAWILQGGVSPHTEAFF.

The chain recombines TRBV29-1 with TRBJ1-6, with TRBD1 identical over 9 bases. CDR1 is SQVTM, CDR2 ANQGSEA, per germline. With V trimmed by 8 bases and J by 6 bases, 5 bases remained unmatched. This CDR3 is 13 amino acids long. CDR3 residues: CSTQDRGNSPLHF. CDR3 nucleotide sequence: TGCAGCACTCAGGACAGGGGTAATTCACCCCTCCACTTT.

This clone has a single count. The chain recombines TRBV21-1 with TRBJ1-5. TRBV21-1 corresponds to a pseudogene. This CDR3 has 17 residues. The CDR3 nucleotides are TGTGCCAGCAGCTCCAGGTCGAGGGCGGGGAGCAATCAGCCCCAGCATTTT. Protein sequence: CASSSRSRAGSNQPQHF.

This chain joins TRBV12-3 or TRBV12-4 and TRBJ1-4; D is unclear. V shed 2 bases and J shed 10 bases, with 8 bases lying between them. The CDR3 contains 12 residues. Here the CDR3 DNA reads TGTGCCAGCAGTTTACGACACGGAAAACTGTTTTTT. It encodes CASSLRHGKLFF.

V gene TRBV16 combines with J gene TRBJ2-7, with D perhaps matching TRBD2 (7 bases). The CDR3 contains 15 residues. Germline values: CDR1 KGHSY, CDR2 FQNENV. V was shortened by 1 base and J by 6 bases, with 16 bases between the two germline ends. CDR3: CASSQFRGAGGEQYF. CDR3 sequence (DNA): TGTGCCAGCAGCCAATTCCGGGGGGCGGGTGGCGAGCAGTACTTC.

This chain connects TRBV4-1 to TRBJ2-1; 14 bases fit TRBD2. CDR1 MGHRA and CDR2 YSYEKL come from the germline V gene. J gave up 7 bases and V 7 bases, and 18 bases lay outside the gene matches. There are 19 residues in the CDR3. Here the CDR3 reads CASNSPGTSGSTGLNEQFF. The CDR3 bases are TGCGCCAGCAATTCCCCAGGGACTAGCGGGAGTACGGGTTTGAATGAGCAGTTCTTC.

This chain connects TRBV7-2 to TRBJ1-2, with D tentatively TRBD1 (5 bases). The length of the CDR3 is 15 residues. Germline V gene sequence: CDR1 SGHTA, CDR2 FQGNSA. V lost 4 bases to trimming and J lost 0 bases, with 12 bases between them. This CDR3 reads CASSSQGSANYGYTF. CDR3 nucleotides: TGTGCCAGCAGCTCGCAGGGATCTGCTAACTATGGCTACACCTTC.

In its sample, this clone was seen once. The rearrangement joins TRBV24-1 to TRBJ2-2, with D unresolved. The V gene lost 6 bases and the J gene lost 4 bases, with 5 bases spanning the gap. CDR3 length equals 12 residues. Germline V gene lookup returns CDR1 KGHDR and CDR2 SFDVKD. The CDR3 DNA sequence: TGTGCCACCAGTAGACTCACCGGGGAGCTGTTTTTT. Translated, it gives CATSRLTGELFF.

The chain carries TRBV18 and TRBJ2-7; 9 bases fit TRBD1. Germline values: CDR1 KGHSH, CDR2 LQKENI. The CDR3 contains 15 residues. V lost 1 base and J lost 5; bases outside the gene matches: 6. The CDR3 sequence: CASSPLGQGSHEQYF. As DNA, the CDR3 is TGTGCCAGCTCACCACTTGGACAGGGGTCCCACGAGCAGTACTTC.

Remarks on this clone: The junction does not match germline at one end; this may be a read error. The chain is built from TRBV18 and TRBJ2-1; D ambiguous. The germline V gene has CDR1 KGHSH and CDR2 LQKENI. The CDR3 has 13 amino acids. CDR3 bases: TGTGCCAGCTCACCAGGTTCAATCGGCGAGCGGTTCTTC. Translated: CASSPGSIGERFF.

The chain uses TRBV11-2 and TRBJ2-7; D is unclear. CDR1 SGHAT and CDR2 FQNNGV come from the germline V gene. The V end was cut by 5 bases, the J end by 4 bases, with 6 bases between. CDR3 size: 11 residues. DNA for the CDR3: TGTGCCAGCAGCCCTGTGTACGAGCAGTACTTC. Amino acids: CASSPVYEQYF.

V usage is TRBV5-6 and J usage is TRBJ1-1; D gene unclear. Germline lookup yields CDR1 SGHDT and CDR2 YYEEEE. V was cut by 3 bases and J by 3 bases, with 12 bases left in between. This CDR3 is built from 14 residues. The CDR3 sequence: CASSSPLTDTEAFF. Here the CDR3 DNA reads TGTGCCAGCAGCTCTCCCCTCACTGACACTGAAGCTTTCTTT.

This rearrangement joins TRBV4-2 to TRBJ2-2; 10 bases agree with TRBD2. The CDR3 spans 21 residues. CDR1 is LGHNA and CDR2 is YNFKEQ in the germline V gene. J lost 0 bases, V lost 0 bases, and 13 bases had no gene match. CDR3 in DNA: TGTGCCAGCAGCCAAGATAGGCGGACTAGCGGAGTTGGAGCGAACACCGGGGAGCTGTTTTTT. Translated: CASSQDRRTSGVGANTGELFF.

A note on this clone: Mismatch with germline at one junction end may stem from a read error. The chain employs TRBV5-1 and TRBJ2-7, with D possibly being TRBD1 (6 bases). The CDR3 runs to 14 residues. Per germline, CDR1 SGHRS and CDR2 YFSETQ. The CDR3 spells CASSLEGTPYEQYF. For the CDR3, the DNA is TGCGCCAGCAGCTTGGAGGGGACACCTTACGAACAGTACTTC.